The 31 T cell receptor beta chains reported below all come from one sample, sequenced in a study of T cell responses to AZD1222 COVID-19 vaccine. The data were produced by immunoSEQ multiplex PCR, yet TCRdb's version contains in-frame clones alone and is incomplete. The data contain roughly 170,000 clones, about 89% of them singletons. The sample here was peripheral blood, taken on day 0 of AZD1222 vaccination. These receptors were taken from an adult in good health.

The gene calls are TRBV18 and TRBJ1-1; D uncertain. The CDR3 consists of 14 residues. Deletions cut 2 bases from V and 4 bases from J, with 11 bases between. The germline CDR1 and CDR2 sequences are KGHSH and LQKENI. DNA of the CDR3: TGTGCCAGCTCACCAACTTTCGAGTTCACTGAAGCTTTCTTT. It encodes CASSPTFEFTEAFF.

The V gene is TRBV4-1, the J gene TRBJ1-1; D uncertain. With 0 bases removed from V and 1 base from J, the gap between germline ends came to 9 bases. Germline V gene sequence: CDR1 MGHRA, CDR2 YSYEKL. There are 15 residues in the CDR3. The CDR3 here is CASSQDFGKNTEAFF. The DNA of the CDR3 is TGCGCCAGCAGCCAAGATTTTGGCAAGAACACTGAAGCTTTCTTT.

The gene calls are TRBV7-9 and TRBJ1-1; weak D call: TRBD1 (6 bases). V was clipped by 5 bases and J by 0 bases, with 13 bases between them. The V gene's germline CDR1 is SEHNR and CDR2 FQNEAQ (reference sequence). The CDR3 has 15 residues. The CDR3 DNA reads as TGTGCCAGCAGCGGGGGACAAGACCTGAACACTGAAGCTTTCTTT. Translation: CASSGGQDLNTEAFF.

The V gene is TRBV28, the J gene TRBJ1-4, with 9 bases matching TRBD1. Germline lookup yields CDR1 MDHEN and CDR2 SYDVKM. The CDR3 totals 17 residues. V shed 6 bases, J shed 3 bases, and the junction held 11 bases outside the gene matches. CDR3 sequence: CASSEPGQGHPNEKLFF. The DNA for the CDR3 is TGTGCCAGCAGCGAGCCGGGACAGGGACATCCTAATGAAAAACTGTTTTTT.

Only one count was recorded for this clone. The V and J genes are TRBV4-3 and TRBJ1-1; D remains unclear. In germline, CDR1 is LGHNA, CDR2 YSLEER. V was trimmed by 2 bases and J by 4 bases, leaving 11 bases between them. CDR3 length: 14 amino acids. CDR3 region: CASSQLKVTTEAFF. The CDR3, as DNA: TGCGCCAGCAGCCAACTTAAGGTGACCACTGAAGCTTTCTTT.

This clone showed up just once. In nucleotides, the CDR3 is TGTGCCAGCTCACCTGAAGGGCACCAAACTGAAGCTTTCTTT. It encodes CASSPEGHQTEAFF. The rearrangement joins TRBV18 to TRBJ1-1; D is ambiguous. With 3 bases removed from V and 5 bases from J, the gap between germline ends came to 13 bases. Per the germline V gene, CDR1 is KGHSH and CDR2 is LQKENI. This CDR3 has 14 amino acids. The variable domain in full, completed from reference TRBV18 and TRBJ1-1, reads NAGVMQNPRHLVRRRGQEARLRCSPMKGHSHVYWYRQLPEEGLKFMVYLQKENIIDESGMPKERFSAEFPKEGPSILRIQQVVRGDSAAYFCASSPEGHQTEAFFGQGTRLTVV.

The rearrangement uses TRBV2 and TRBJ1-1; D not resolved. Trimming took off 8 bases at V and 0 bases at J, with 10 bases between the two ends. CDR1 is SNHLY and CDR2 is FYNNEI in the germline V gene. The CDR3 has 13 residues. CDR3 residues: CASEADLNTEAFF. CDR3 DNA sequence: TGTGCCAGCGAGGCAGATTTGAACACTGAAGCTTTCTTT.

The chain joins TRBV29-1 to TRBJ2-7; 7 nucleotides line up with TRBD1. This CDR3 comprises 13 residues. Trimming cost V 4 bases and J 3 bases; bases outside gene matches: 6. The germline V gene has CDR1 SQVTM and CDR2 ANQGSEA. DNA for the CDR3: TGCAGCGTTGGTCGGGACAGTATCTACGAGCAGTACTTC. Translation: CSVGRDSIYEQYF.

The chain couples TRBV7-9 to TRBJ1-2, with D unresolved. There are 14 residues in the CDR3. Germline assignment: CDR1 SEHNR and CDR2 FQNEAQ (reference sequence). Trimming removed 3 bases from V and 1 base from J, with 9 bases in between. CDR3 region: CASSFSDFNYGYTF. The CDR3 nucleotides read TGTGCCAGCAGCTTCTCGGATTTTAACTATGGCTACACCTTC.

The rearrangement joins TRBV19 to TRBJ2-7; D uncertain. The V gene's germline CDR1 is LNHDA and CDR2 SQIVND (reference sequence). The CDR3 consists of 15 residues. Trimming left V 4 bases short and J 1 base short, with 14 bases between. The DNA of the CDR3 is TGTGCCAGTAGTACATCCTCGGACCCTTCCTACGAGCAGTACTTC. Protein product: CASSTSSDPSYEQYF. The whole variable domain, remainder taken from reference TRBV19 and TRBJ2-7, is DGGITQSPKYLFRKEGQNVTLSCEQNLNHDAMYWYRQDPGQGLRLIYYSQIVNDFQKGDIAEGYSVSREKKESFPLTVTSAQKNPTAFYLCASSTSSDPSYEQYFGPGTRLTVT.

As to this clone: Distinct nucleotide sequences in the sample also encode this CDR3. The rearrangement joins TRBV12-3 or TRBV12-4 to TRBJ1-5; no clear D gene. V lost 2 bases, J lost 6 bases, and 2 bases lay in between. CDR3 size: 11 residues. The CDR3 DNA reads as TGTGCCAGCAGTTTAAGTCAGCCCCAGCATTTT. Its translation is CASSLSQPQHF.

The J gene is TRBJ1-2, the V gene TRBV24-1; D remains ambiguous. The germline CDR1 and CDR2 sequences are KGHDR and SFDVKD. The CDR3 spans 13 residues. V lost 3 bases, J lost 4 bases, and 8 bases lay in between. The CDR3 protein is CATSDGLTYGYTF. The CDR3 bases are TGTGCCACCAGTGATGGGCTTACCTATGGCTACACCTTC.

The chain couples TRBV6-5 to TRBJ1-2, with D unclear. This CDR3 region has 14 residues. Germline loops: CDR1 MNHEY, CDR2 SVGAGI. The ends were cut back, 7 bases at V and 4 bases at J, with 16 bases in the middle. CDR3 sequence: CASMGSLRSYGYTF. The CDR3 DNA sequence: TGTGCCAGCATGGGGTCTTTGAGATCCTATGGCTACACCTTC.

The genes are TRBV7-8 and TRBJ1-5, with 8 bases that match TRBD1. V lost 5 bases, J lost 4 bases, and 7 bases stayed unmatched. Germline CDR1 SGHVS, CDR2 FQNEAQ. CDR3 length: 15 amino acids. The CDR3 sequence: CASSPGTGANQPQHF. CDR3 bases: TGTGCCAGCAGCCCCGGGACAGGAGCTAATCAGCCCCAGCATTTT.

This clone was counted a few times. The CDR3 DNA reads as TGTGCCAGCAGCCCGACAGGTGGAAACACCATATATTTT. Amino acids: CASSPTGGNTIYF. The rearrangement uses TRBV7-2 and TRBJ1-3; maybe TRBD1 (6 bases). This CDR3 region has 13 residues. Germline CDR1 is SGHTA and CDR2 is FQGNSA. Trimming pared 5 bases from V and 3 bases from J, leaving 8 bases between.

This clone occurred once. CDR3: CASSEAAVTDTQYF. CDR3 DNA: TGTGCCAGCAGTGAAGCGGCAGTCACAGATACGCAGTATTTT. V is TRBV2 and J is TRBJ2-3; D gene unclear. Trimming took 0 bases from V and 2 from J, leaving 6 bases between them. This CDR3 region has 14 residues. Germline V gives CDR1 SNHLY, CDR2 FYNNEI.

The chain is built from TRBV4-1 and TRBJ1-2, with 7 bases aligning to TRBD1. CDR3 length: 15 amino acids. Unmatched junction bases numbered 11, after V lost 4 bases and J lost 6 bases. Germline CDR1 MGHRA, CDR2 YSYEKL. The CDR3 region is CASSLRLQGWDGYTF. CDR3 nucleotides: TGCGCCAGCAGCCTGCGATTACAGGGGTGGGATGGCTACACCTTC.

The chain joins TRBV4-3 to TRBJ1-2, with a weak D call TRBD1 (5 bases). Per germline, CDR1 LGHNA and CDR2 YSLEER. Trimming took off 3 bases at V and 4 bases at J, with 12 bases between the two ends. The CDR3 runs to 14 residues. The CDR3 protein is CASSHPGDLYGYTF. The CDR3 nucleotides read TGCGCCAGCAGCCATCCGGGGGACCTCTATGGCTACACCTTC.

CDR3 residues: CASRPGVNQPQHF. The CDR3 coding sequence is TGTGCCAGCAGGCCGGGGGTGAATCAGCCCCAGCATTTT. The chain uses TRBV28 and TRBJ1-5; D is possibly TRBD1 (5 bases). The V end was cut by 6 bases, the J end by 4 bases, with 10 bases between. Germline V gives CDR1 MDHEN, CDR2 SYDVKM. The CDR3 is 13 amino acids. The entire variable domain, with the rest obtained from reference TRBV28 and TRBJ1-5, is as follows: DVKVTQSSRYLVKRTGEKVFLECVQDMDHENMFWYRQDPGLGLRLIYFSYDVKMKEKGDIPEGYSVSREKKERFSLILESASTNQTSMYLCASRPGVNQPQHFGDGTRLSIL.

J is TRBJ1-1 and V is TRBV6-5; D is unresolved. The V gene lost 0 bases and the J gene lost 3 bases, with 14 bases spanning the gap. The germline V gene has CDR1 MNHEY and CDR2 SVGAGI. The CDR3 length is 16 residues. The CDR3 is CASSYSPYPRDTEAFF. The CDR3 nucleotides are TGTGCCAGCAGTTACTCGCCCTACCCGAGGGACACTGAAGCTTTCTTT.

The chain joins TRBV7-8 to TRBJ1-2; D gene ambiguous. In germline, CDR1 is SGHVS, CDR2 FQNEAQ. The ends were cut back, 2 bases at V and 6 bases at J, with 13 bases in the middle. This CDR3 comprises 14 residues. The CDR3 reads CASSLTPGRDGYTF. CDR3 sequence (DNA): TGTGCCAGCAGCTTAACCCCCGGGAGAGATGGCTACACCTTC.

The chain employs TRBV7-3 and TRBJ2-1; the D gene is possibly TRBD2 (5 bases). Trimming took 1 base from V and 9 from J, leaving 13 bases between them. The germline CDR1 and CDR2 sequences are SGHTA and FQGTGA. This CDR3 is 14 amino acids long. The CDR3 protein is CASSLNPRGFEQFF. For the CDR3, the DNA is TGTGCCAGCAGCTTAAACCCAAGAGGGTTTGAGCAGTTCTTC.

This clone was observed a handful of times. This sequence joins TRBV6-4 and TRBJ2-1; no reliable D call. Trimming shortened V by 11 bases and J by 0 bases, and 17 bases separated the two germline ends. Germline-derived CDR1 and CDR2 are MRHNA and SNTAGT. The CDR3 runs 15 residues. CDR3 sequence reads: CASAAESNSYNEQFF. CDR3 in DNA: TGTGCCTCCGCGGCAGAGTCGAACTCCTACAATGAGCAGTTCTTC.

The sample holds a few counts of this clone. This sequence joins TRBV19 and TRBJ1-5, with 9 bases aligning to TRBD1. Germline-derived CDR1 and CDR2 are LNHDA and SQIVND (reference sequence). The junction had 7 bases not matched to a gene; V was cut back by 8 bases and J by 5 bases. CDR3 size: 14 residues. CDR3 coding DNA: TGTGCCAGTTGGGACAGGGCGGGTGATCAGCCCCAGCATTTT. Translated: CASWDRAGDQPQHF.

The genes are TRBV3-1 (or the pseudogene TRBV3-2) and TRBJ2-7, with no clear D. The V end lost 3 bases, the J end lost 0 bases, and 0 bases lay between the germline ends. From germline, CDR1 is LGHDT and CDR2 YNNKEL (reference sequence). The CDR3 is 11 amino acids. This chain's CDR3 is CASSHSYEQYF. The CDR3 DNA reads TGTGCCAGCAGCCACTCCTACGAGCAGTACTTC.

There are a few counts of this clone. The CDR3 DNA is TGCAGCGTTCGGTACCCGCCGGGAGGGAACACTGAAGCTTTCTTT. The encoded protein is CSVRYPPGGNTEAFF. This chain connects TRBV29-1 to TRBJ1-1, with D uncertain. This CDR3 is built from 15 residues. Trimming took off 5 bases at V and 1 base at J, with 17 bases between the two ends. Looked up from germline, CDR1 is SQVTM and CDR2 is ANQGSEA.

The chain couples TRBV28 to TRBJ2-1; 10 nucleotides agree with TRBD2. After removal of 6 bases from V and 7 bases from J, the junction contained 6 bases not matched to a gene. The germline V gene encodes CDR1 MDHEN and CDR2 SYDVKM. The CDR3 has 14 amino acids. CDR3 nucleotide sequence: TGTGCCAGCAGCCTAGCGGGAGCTTTGAATGAGCAGTTCTTC. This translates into CASSLAGALNEQFF.

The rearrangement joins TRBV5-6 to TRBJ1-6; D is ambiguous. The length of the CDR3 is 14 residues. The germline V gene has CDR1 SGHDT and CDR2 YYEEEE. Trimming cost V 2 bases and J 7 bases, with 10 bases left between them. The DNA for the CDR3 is TGTGCCAGCAGCTTTTCTCTGTCGAATTCACCCCTCCACTTT. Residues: CASSFSLSNSPLHF.

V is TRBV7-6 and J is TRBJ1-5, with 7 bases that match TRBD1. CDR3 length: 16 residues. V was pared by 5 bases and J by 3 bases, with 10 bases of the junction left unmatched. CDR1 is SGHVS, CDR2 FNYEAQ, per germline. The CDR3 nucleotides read TGTGCCAGCAGCCCTAAGTCCAGGGGGTTCAATCAGCCCCAGCATTTT. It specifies CASSPKSRGFNQPQHF.

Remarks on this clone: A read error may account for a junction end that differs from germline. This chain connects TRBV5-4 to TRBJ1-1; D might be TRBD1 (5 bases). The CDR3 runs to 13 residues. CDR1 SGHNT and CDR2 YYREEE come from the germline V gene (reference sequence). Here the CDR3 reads CASSLLGPADAFF. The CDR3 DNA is TGTGCCAGCAGCTTGTTGGGACCAGCTGACGCTTTCTTT.

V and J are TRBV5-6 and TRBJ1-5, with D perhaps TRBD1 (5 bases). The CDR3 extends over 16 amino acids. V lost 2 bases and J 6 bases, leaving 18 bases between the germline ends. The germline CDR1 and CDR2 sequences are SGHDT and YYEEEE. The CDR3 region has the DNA TGTGCCAGCAGCTTCCAGGGTGGCGGAAGGGGTCAGCCCCAGCATTTT. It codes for CASSFQGGGRGQPQHF.